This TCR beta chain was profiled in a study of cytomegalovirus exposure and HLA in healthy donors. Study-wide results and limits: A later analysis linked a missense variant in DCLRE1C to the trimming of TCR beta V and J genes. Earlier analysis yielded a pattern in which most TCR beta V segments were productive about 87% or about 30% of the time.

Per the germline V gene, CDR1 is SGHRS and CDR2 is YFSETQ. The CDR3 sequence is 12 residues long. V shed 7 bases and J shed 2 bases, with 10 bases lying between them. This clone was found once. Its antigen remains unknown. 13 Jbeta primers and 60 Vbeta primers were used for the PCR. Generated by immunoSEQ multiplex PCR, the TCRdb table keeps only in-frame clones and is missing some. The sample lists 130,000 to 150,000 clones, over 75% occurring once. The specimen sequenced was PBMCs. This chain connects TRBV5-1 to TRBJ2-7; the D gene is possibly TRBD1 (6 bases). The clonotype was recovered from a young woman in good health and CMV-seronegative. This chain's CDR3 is CASRGQTYEQYF. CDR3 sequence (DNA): TGCGCCAGCCGAGGACAGACCTACGAGCAGTACTTC. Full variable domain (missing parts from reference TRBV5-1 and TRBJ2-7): KAGVTQTPRYLIKTRGQQVTLSCSPISGHRSVSWYQQTPGQGLQFLFEYFSETQRNKGNFPGRFSGRQFSNSRSEMNVSTLELGDSALYLCASRGQTYEQYFGPGTRLTVT.